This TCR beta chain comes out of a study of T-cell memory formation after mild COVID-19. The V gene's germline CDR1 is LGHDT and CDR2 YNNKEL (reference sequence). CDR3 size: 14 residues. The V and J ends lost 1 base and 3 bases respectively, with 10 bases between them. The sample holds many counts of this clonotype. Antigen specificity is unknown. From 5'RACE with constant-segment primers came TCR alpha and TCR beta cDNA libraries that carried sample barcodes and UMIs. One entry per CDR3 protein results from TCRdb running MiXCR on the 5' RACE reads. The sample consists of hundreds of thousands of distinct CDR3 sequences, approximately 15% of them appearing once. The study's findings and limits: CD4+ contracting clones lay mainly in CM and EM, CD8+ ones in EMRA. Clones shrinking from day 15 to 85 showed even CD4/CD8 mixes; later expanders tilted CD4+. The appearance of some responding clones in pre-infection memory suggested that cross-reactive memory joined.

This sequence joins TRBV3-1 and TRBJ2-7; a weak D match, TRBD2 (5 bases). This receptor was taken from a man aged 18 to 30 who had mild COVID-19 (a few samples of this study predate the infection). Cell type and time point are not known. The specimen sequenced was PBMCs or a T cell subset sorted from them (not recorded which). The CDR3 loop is CASSQGAGGYEQYF. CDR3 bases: TGTGCCAGCAGCCAAGGAGCCGGAGGCTACGAGCAGTACTTC.